Listed below are T cell receptor beta chains from one sample, sequenced in a study of blood T cell repertoires in COVID-19. TCRdb's table, derived via immunoSEQ multiplex PCR, lists solely in-frame clones and lacks some. The top ten hold 2% to 2.5% of the sample, which has 150,000 to 200,000 clones, 87% seen once. The sample consisted of PBMCs or T cells enriched from blood (not recorded which). The receptors stem from a woman aged 25 to 39 who had recovered from COVID-19. CDR3s include the opening cysteine and the closing phenylalanine or tryptophan. The D gene is left open where the match is weak. The size entry is marked missing in some rows and otherwise reads once, few, many or a size class.

>-|13|TRBV27|TRBJ1-2|TRBD1
CASSRDSTYGYTF
TGTGCCAGCAGCCGGGACAGTACCTATGGCTACACCTTC
>-|16|TRBV2|TRBJ1-1|TRBD1
CASTVFSTGLLTEAFF
TGTGCCAGCACTGTGTTCTCGACAGGGTTGTTAACTGAAGCTTTCTTT
>-|15|TRBV9|TRBJ2-7|TRBD1
CASSVAADRFYEQYF
TGTGCCAGCAGCGTAGCTGCGGACAGGTTCTACGAGCAGTACTTC
>-|12|TRBV2|TRBJ1-2|TRBD1
CASAQGGVGYTF
TGTGCCAGCGCGCAGGGGGGTGTTGGCTACACCTTC
>-|11|TRBV12-3/TRBV12-4|TRBJ2-3|-
CASRGSSTQYF
TGTGCCAGCAGGGGGAGTAGTACGCAGTATTTT
>-|13|TRBV2|TRBJ2-2|-
CASRQQNTGELFF
TGTGCCAGCAGACAGCAGAACACCGGGGAGCTGTTTTTT
>-|14|TRBV6-4|TRBJ1-2|-
CASSVDRTMDGYTF
TGTGCCAGCAGCGTGGACAGAACTATGGATGGCTACACCTTC
>-|11|TRBV2|TRBJ1-4|-
CASRLGEKLFF
TGTGCCAGTCGACTGGGTGAAAAACTGTTTTTT
>-|16|TRBV7-2|TRBJ1-5|-
CASSLALTPGNQPQHF
TGTGCCAGCAGCTTAGCGTTGACACCGGGAAATCAGCCCCAGCATTTT
>-|14|TRBV7-9|TRBJ2-7|-
CASSLGAIPYEQYF
TGTGCCAGCAGCTTAGGGGCAATTCCTTACGAGCAGTACTTC
>-|15|TRBV7-2|TRBJ1-5|-
CASSLGSGSNQPQHF
TGTGCCAGCAGCTTAGGGTCCGGGAGCAATCAGCCCCAGCATTTT
>once|17|TRBV11-2|TRBJ2-2|TRBD2
CASSLGRRLADTGELFF
TGTGCCAGCAGCTTAGGAAGGCGGCTAGCGGACACCGGGGAGCTGTTTTTT
>few|15|TRBV7-9|TRBJ2-5|-
CASSPTGQTLETQYF
TGTGCCAGCAGCCCAACCGGACAGACTCTAGAGACCCAGTACTTC
>-|15|TRBV4-3|TRBJ1-1|-
CASSQGPAGITEAFF
TGCGCCAGCAGCCAAGGGCCGGCAGGGATCACTGAAGCTTTCTTT
>-|13|TRBV7-9|TRBJ2-7|TRBD1
CASILTGGVEQYF
TGTGCCAGCATCCTGACAGGGGGCGTCGAGCAGTACTTC
>-|13|TRBV6-6|TRBJ1-4|-
CASSYELLEKLFF
TGTGCCAGCAGTTACGAACTCCTCGAAAAACTGTTTTTT
>-|18|TRBV4-1|TRBJ1-2|-
CASSQDREDPGLFFGYTF
TGCGCCAGCAGCCAAGATCGAGAAGATCCGGGATTGTTTTTTGGCTACACCTTC
>-|15|TRBV7-3|TRBJ2-3|-
CASSLLATNTDTQYF
TGTGCCAGCAGCCTTCTAGCGACCAACACAGATACGCAGTATTTT
>-|13|TRBV7-8|TRBJ1-2|-
CASSRERVYGYTF
TGTGCCAGCAGCCGCGAGAGGGTCTATGGCTACACCTTC
>-|14|TRBV11-2|TRBJ1-1|-
CASSLGTWNTEAFF
TGTGCCAGCAGCCTCGGGACATGGAACACTGAAGCTTTCTTT
>-|13|TRBV29-1|TRBJ1-1|-
CSVSQGGKTEAFF
TGCAGCGTATCTCAGGGTGGTAAAACTGAAGCTTTCTTT
>few|13|TRBV5-4|TRBJ1-4|-
CASREREGEKLFF
TGTGCCAGCAGGGAGAGGGAAGGTGAAAAACTGTTTTTT
>once|15|TRBV19|TRBJ1-2|-
CASSTLTGTGYGYTF
TGTGCCAGTAGTACCTTAACCGGGACTGGCTATGGCTACACCTTC
>-|14|TRBV24-1|TRBJ2-3|-
CATSDAALRDTQYF
TGTGCCACCAGTGATGCGGCCCTGAGGGATACGCAGTATTTT
>-|14|TRBV6-4|TRBJ1-6|TRBD1
CASSDGTANSPLHF
TGTGCCAGCAGTGACGGGACAGCAAATTCACCCCTCCACTTT
>-|14|TRBV7-8|TRBJ1-1|-
CASSFTGRNTEAFF
TGTGCCAGCAGCTTCACAGGGCGGAACACTGAAGCTTTCTTT
>-|15|TRBV7-2|TRBJ1-4|-
CASRTRASTNEKLFF
TGTGCCAGCAGGACGAGGGCTTCAACTAATGAAAAACTGTTTTTT
>-|14|TRBV5-1|TRBJ1-4|-
CASSSLGINEKLFF
TGCGCCAGCAGCTCCCTAGGCATTAATGAAAAACTGTTTTTT